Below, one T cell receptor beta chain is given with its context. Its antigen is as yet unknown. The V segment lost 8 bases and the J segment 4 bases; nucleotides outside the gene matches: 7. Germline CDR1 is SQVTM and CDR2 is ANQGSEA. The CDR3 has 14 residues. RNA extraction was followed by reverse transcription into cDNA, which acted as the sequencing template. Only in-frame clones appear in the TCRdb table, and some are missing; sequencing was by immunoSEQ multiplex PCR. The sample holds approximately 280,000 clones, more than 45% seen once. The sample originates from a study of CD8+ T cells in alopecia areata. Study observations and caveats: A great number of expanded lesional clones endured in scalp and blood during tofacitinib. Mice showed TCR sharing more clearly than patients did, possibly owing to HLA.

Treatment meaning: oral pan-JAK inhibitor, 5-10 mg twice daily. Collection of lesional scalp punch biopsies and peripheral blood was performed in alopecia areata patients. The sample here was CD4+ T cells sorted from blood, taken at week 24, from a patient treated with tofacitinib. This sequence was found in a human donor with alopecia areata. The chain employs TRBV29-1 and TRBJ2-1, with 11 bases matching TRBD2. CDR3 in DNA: TGCAGCATCCCGACTAGCGGGGTTTACAATGAGCAGTTCTTC. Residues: CSIPTSGVYNEQFF.